This T cell receptor beta chain came from a study of cytomegalovirus exposure and HLA in healthy donors. Study results and caveats: Sequencing likely generated an artifact that appeared as a cluster of highly shared sequence variants. One later analysis reportedly identified an Asian-associated ancestry cluster that showed fewer N-insertions than the roughly 620-donor mean. Reported findings show TCR beta sequences accurately forecast HLA-A and HLA-B alleles in most subjects. A prior analysis recorded that most TCR beta V segments were productive about 87% or about 30% of the time.

The PCR was carried out with 60 Vbeta primers and 13 Jbeta primers. TCRdb's table, derived via immunoSEQ multiplex PCR, lists solely in-frame clones and lacks some. Here the sample spans 150,000 or so clones, around 77% being singletons. A remark on this clone: Its antigen is not identified.

Germline V gene lookup returns CDR1 SGHKS and CDR2 YYEKEE (reference sequence). Trimming pared 1 base from V and 10 bases from J, leaving 15 bases between. This CDR3 contains 15 residues. The clonotype comes from a woman in her thirties or forties in good health and CMV-seropositive. The chain couples TRBV5-5 to TRBJ1-6, with D possibly TRBD1 on 6 matching bases. Sequencing was done on a sample of PBMCs. The CDR3 DNA follows: TGTGCCAGCAGCTTGTTTCTGGACAGCAGATCACCCCTCCACTTT. Its translation: CASSLFLDSRSPLHF.